This T cell receptor (beta chain) was observed in a study of post-analysis software for immune sequencing data. Points from the study as a whole: Controls had lower frequencies than patients of 4 or 5 TRBV segments, which included TRBV5-6, TRBV5-1 and TRBV20-1.

On this clonotype itself: Its antigen is as yet unknown. The junction differs from germline at one of its ends, possibly a read error.

cDNA libraries of TCR beta carried unique molecular identifiers. TCRdb re-derived calls from the PCR reads in MiXCR, one entry per CDR3 protein. In the table there are hundreds of thousands of distinct CDR3 sequences, approximately 60% of which are singletons. CDR3 length equals 13 residues. CDR1 is MDHEN, CDR2 SYDVKM, per germline. The receptor comes from a girl aged 2 to 10 with multiple sclerosis. The V gene is TRBV28, the J gene TRBJ2-7; no firm D call. The sequenced material came from blood. Written as DNA, the CDR3 is TGTGCCGGCAGTTTATCAACAATCTACGAGCAGTACTTC. Protein sequence: CAGSLSTIYEQYF.